Given below is one T cell receptor (beta chain) in context. Its antigen is undetermined. These data are taken from a study of cytomegalovirus exposure and HLA in healthy donors. PCR primers comprised 60 Vbeta and 13 Jbeta primers. Sequencing used immunoSEQ multiplex PCR; TCRdb keeps in-frame clones, though not all of them. The table has 150,000 to 200,000 clones, about 80% seen once; the top ten hold roughly an eighth. Study-wide results and limits: The productive fraction for most TCR beta V segments was about 87% or about 30% in an earlier analysis.

The material sequenced was PBMCs. This TCR derives from a man in his forties or fifties in good health and CMV-seropositive.

CDR3 loop: CASSPGSGTGVSEQYV. CDR3 in DNA: TGTGCCAGCAGCCCTGGATCCGGGACAGGGGTCTCCGAGCAGTACGTC. V gene TRBV7-8 combines with J gene TRBJ2-7; 10 bases agree with TRBD1. Germline trimming cut 5 bases from V and 6 bases from J; bases unmatched to any gene: 13. Germline CDR1 reads SGHVS; CDR2 reads FQNEAQ. The CDR3 runs 16 residues.